This TCR beta chain comes out of a study of blood T cell repertoires in COVID-19. This clone has only a few counts. Method: immunoSEQ multiplex PCR; TCRdb's copy keeps in-frame clones and lacks some. In the table there are approximately 220,000 clones, 84% of which are singletons. V trimming: 2 bases; J trimming: 5 bases; junction bases outside the gene matches: 1. Germline CDR1 is LNHDA and CDR2 is SQIVND (reference sequence). This CDR3 region has 14 residues. The sequenced sample consisted of PBMCs or T cells enriched from blood (not recorded which). This chain uses TRBV19 with TRBJ2-2, with 8 nucleotides matching TRBD1. The receptor comes from a woman between 35 and 50 years old who had recovered from COVID-19. For the CDR3, the DNA is TGTGCCAGTAGTATAACAGGGGGGACCGGGGAGCTGTTTTTT. Protein sequence: CASSITGGTGELFF.